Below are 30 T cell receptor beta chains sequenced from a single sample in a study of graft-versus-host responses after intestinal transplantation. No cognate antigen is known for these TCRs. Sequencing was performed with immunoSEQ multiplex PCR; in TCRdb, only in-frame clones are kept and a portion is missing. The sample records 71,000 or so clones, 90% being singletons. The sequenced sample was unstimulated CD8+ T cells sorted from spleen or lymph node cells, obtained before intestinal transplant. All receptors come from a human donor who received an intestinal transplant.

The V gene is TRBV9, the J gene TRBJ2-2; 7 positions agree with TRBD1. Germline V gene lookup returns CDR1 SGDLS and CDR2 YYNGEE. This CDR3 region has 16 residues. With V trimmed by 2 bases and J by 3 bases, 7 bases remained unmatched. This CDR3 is CASSVVGTEDTGELFF. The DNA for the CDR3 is TGTGCCAGCAGCGTGGTCGGGACAGAGGACACCGGGGAGCTGTTTTTT.

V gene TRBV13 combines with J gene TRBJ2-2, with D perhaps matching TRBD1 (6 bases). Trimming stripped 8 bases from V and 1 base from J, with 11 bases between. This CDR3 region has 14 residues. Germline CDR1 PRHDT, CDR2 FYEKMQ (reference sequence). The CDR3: CASQGQENTGELFF. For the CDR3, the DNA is TGTGCCAGCCAGGGGCAGGAGAACACCGGGGAGCTGTTTTTT.

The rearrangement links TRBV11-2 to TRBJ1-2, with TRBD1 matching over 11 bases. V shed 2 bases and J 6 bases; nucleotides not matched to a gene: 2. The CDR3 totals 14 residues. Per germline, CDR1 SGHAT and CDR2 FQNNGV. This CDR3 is CASSLRTGGDGYTF. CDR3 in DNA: TGTGCCAGCAGCTTAAGGACAGGGGGCGATGGCTACACCTTC.

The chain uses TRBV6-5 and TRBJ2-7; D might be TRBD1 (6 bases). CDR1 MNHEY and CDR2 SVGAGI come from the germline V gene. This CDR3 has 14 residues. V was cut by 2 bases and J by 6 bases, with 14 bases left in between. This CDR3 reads CASSYGAGVAEQYF. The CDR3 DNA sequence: TGTGCCAGCAGTTACGGGGCAGGGGTGGCCGAGCAGTACTTC.

CDR3 DNA sequence: TGTGCCAGTACTTCAGGGGGCGCCTTTGGCTACACCTTC. Translating it yields CASTSGGAFGYTF. V is TRBV19 and J is TRBJ1-2, with TRBD1 matching over 8 bases. The CDR3 covers 13 residues. J gave up 7 bases and V 7 bases, and 8 bases lay outside the gene matches. Germline lookup yields CDR1 LNHDA and CDR2 SQIVND (reference sequence).

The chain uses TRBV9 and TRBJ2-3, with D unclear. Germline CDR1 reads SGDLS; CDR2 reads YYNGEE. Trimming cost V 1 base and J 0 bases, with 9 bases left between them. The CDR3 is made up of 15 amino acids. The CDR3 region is CASSVLTASTDTQYF. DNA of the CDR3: TGTGCCAGCAGCGTACTAACCGCTAGCACAGATACGCAGTATTTT.

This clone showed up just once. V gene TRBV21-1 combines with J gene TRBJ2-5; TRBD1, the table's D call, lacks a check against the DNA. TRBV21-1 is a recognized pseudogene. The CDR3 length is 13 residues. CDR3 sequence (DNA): TGTGCCAGCAGCACCCCGGACAGGGAGACCCAGTACTTC. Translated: CASSTPDRETQYF.

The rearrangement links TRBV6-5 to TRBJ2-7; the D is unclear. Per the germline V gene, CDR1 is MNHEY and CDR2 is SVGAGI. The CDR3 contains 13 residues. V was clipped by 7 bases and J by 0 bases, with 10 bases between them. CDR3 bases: TGTGCCAGCACCGAGGCCACCTCCTACGAGCAGTACTTC. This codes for CASTEATSYEQYF.

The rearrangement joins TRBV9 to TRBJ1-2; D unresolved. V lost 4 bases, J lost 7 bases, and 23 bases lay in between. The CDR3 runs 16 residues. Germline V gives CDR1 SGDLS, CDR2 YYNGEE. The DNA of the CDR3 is TGTGCCAGCAGCCCCCGCGTCCAACCAGGCCCGGCTGGCTACACCTTC. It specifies CASSPRVQPGPAGYTF.

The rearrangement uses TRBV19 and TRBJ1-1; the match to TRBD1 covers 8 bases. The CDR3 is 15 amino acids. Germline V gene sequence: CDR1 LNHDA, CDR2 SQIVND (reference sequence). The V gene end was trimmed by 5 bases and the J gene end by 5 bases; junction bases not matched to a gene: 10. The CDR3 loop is CASSETGGGVTEAFF. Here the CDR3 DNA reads TGTGCCAGTAGTGAAACAGGGGGAGGTGTTACTGAAGCTTTCTTT.

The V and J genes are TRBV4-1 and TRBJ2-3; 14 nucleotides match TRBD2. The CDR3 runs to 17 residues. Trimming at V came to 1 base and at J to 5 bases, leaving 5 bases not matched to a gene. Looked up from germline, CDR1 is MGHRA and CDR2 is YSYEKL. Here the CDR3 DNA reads TGCGCCAGCAGCCAAGGACTAGCGGGGGGGCGAGGAGATACGCAGTATTTT. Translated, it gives CASSQGLAGGRGDTQYF.

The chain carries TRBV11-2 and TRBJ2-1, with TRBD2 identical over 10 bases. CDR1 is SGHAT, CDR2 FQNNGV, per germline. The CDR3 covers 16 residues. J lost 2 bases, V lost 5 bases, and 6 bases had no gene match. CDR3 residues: CASSISGGVPYNEQFF. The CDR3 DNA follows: TGTGCCAGCAGCATCAGCGGGGGGGTCCCCTACAATGAGCAGTTCTTC.

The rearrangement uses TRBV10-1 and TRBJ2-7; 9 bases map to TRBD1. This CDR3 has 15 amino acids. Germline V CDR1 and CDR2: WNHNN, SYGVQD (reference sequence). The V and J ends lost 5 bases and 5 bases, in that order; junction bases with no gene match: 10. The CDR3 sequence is CASSHPGTGFNEQYF. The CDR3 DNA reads TGCGCCAGCAGTCATCCCGGGACAGGGTTTAACGAGCAGTACTTC.

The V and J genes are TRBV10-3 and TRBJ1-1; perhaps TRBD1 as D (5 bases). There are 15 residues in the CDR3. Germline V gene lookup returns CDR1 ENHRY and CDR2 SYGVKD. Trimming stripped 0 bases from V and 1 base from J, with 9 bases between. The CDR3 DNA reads TGTGCCATCAGTGAGTCAGGCGGGGCGAACACTGAAGCTTTCTTT. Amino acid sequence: CAISESGGANTEAFF.

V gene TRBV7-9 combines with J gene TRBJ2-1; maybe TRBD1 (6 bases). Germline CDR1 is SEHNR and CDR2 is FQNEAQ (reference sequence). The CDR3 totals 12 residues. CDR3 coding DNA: TGTGCGGCCGGCAGGGGTTACAATGAGCAGTTCTTC. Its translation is CAAGRGYNEQFF. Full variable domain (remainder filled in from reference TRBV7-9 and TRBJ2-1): DTGVSQNPRHKITKRGQNVTFRCDPISEHNRLYWYRQTLGQGPEFLTYFQNEAQLEKSRLLSDRFSAERPKGSFSTLEIQRTEQGDSAMYLCAAGRGYNEQFFGPGTRLTVL.

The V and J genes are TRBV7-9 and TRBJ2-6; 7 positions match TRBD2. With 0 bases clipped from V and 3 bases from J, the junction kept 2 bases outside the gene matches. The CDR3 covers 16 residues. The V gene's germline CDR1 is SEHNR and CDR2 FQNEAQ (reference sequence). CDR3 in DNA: TGTGCCAGCAGCTTAGCCGGGGGGTATGGGGCCAACGTCCTGACTTTC. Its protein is CASSLAGGYGANVLTF.

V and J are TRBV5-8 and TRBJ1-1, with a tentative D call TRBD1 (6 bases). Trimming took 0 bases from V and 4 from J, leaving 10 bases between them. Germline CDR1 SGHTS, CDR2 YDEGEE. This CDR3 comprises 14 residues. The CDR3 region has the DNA TGTGCCAGCAGCTTGGACAGGGTAGTCACTGAAGCTTTCTTT. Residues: CASSLDRVVTEAFF.

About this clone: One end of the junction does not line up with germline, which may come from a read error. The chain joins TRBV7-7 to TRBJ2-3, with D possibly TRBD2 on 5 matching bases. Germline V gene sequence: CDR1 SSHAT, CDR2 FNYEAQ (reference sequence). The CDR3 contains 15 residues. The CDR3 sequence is CASSLAPGSTDTQYF. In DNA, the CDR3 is TGTGCTAGCAGCTTAGCTCCGGGAAGCACAGATACGCAGTATTTT.

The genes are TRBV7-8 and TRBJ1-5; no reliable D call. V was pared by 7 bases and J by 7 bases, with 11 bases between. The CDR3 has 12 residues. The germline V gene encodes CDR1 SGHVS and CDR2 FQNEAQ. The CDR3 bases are TGTGCCAGCACCAGTGGGAGCCAGCCCCAGCATTTT. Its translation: CASTSGSQPQHF.

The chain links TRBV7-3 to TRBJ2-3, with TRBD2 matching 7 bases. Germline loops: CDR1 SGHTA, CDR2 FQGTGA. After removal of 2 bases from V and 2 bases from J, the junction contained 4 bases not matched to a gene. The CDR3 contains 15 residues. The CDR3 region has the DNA TGTGCCAGCAGCTTACTCGGGGGGACCACAGATACGCAGTATTTT. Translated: CASSLLGGTTDTQYF.

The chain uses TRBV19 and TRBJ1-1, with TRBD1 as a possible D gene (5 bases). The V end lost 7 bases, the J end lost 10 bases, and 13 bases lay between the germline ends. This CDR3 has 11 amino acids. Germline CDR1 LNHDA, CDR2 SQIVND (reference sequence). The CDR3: CASIGAGGAFF. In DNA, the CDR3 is TGTGCCAGTATTGGGGCCGGGGGAGCTTTCTTT. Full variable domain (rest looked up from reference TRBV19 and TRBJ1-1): DGGITQSPKYLFRKEGQNVTLSCEQNLNHDAMYWYRQDPGQGLRLIYYSQIVNDFQKGDIAEGYSVSREKKESFPLTVTSAQKNPTAFYLCASIGAGGAFFGQGTRLTVV.

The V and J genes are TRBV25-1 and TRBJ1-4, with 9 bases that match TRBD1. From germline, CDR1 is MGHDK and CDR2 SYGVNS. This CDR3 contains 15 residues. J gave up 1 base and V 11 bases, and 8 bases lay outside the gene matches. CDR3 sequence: CASTGGGGTNEKLFF. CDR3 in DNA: TGTGCCTCGACAGGGGGAGGTGGAACTAATGAAAAACTGTTTTTT.

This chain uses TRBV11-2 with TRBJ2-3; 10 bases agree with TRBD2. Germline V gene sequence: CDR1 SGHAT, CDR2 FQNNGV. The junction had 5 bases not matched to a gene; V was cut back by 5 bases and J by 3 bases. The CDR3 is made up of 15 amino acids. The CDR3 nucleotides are TGTGCCAGCAGCCCCGGACTAGCGGCTACAGATACGCAGTATTTT. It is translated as CASSPGLAATDTQYF.

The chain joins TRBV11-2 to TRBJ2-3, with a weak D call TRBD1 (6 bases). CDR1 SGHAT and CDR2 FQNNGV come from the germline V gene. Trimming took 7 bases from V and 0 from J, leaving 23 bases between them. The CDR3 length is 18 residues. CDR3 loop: CASTKGTHEPLSTDTQYF. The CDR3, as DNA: TGTGCCAGCACCAAAGGGACACATGAACCCCTTAGCACAGATACGCAGTATTTT.

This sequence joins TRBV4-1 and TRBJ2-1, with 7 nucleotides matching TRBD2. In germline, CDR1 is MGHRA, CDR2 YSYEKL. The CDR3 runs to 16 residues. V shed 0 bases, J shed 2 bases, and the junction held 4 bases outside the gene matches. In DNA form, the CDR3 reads TGCGCCAGCAGCCAAGAGGGTCGGGGGGCCTACAATGAGCAGTTCTTC. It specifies CASSQEGRGAYNEQFF.

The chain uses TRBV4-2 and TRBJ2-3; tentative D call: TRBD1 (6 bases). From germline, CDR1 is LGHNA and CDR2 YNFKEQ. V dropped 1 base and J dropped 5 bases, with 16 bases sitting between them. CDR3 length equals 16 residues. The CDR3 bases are TGTGCCAGCAGCCAAGTCCCGGCTAGCAGGGGAGATACGCAGTATTTT. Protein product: CASSQVPASRGDTQYF.

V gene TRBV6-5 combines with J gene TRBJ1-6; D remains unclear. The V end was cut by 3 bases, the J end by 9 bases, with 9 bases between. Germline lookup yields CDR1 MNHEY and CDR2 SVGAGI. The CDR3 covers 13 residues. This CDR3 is CASSYEGGSPLHF. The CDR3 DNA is TGTGCCAGCAGTTATGAGGGTGGTTCACCCCTCCACTTT.

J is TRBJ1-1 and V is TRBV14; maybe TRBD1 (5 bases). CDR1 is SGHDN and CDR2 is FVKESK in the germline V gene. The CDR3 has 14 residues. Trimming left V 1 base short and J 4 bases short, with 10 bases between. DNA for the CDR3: TGTGCCAGCAGCCAAGTGGGCGGGGGCACTGAAGCTTTCTTT. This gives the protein CASSQVGGGTEAFF. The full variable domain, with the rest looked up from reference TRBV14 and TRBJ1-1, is EAGVTQFPSHSVIEKGQTVTLRCDPISGHDNLYWYRRVMGKEIKFLLHFVKESKQDESGMPNNRFLAERTGGTYSTLKVQPAELEDSGVYFCASSQVGGGTEAFFGQGTRLTVV.

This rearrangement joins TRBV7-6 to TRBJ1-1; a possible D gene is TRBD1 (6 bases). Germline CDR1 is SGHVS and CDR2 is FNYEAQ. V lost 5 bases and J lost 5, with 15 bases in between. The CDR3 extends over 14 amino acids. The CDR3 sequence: CASSPGAGRTEAFF. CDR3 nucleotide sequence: TGTGCCAGCAGCCCAGGGGCTGGGAGAACTGAAGCTTTCTTT.

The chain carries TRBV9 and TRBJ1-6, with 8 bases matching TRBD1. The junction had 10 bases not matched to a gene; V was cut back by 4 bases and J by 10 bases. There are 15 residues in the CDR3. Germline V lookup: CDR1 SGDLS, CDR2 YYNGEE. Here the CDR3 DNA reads TGTGCCAGCAGCCCCGACAGGGGCATAGGGTCACCCCTCCACTTT. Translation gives CASSPDRGIGSPLHF.